This TCR beta chain was recovered during a study of blood T cell repertoires in COVID-19. Background on the study: PBMCs, B-cell-depleted T cells, or T cells provided the cDNA or gDNA that made up the material.

The table came from immunoSEQ multiplex PCR; TCRdb's copy has only in-frame clones and leaves some out. This table has some 160,000 clones, nearly 80% appearing once. Per the germline V gene, CDR1 is MDHEN and CDR2 is SYDVKM. V was shortened by 5 bases and J by 0 bases, with 14 bases between the two germline ends. The CDR3 loop spans 16 amino acids. The TCR was taken from a woman older than 75 with acute or convalescent COVID-19. Sequenced sample: peripheral blood. J is TRBJ1-5 and V is TRBV28; a possible D gene is TRBD1 (5 bases). The CDR3 loop reads CASSPPRTFSNQPQHF. In DNA, the CDR3 is TGTGCCAGCAGTCCCCCGAGGACATTTAGCAATCAGCCCCAGCATTTT.